Shown below are 11 T cell receptor beta chains from a single sample sequenced in a study of PD-1 blockade in classical Hodgkin lymphoma. Produced via immunoSEQ multiplex PCR; TCRdb's table is partial and in-frame only. This sample has about 47,000 clones, with around 80% found just once. This sample's time point: cycle 4 day 1 (C4D1), after more than 5 weeks of nivolumab. Relapse was seen in all patients after autologous stem cell transplantation, and brentuximab vedotin exposure was variable. Sequenced material: peripheral blood mononuclear cells (PBMCs), taken before the fourth cycle of nivolumab. The source of these receptors is a human donor with classical Hodgkin lymphoma.

This sequence joins TRBV10-3 and TRBJ2-2, with a weak D call TRBD2 (6 bases). The CDR3 is 15 amino acids. Germline V gives CDR1 ENHRY, CDR2 SYGVKD. V was clipped by 6 bases and J by 0 bases, with 11 bases between them. The CDR3: CAISGGLPNTGELFF. In DNA, the CDR3 is TGTGCCATCAGCGGAGGGCTCCCGAACACCGGGGAGCTGTTTTTT.

This chain connects TRBV6-1 to TRBJ1-4; D ambiguous. The germline V gene encodes CDR1 MNHNS and CDR2 SASEGT. This CDR3 spans 15 amino acids. Trimming shortened V by 3 bases and J by 10 bases, and 18 bases separated the two germline ends. The CDR3 sequence: CASSDSRRGVGKLFF. Here the CDR3 DNA reads TGTGCCAGCAGTGACTCAAGGCGTGGAGTTGGAAAACTGTTTTTT.

The chain couples TRBV6-1 to TRBJ1-2; TRBD1 aligns across 10 bases. J gave up 6 bases and V 0 bases, and 10 bases lay outside the gene matches. Germline lookup yields CDR1 MNHNS and CDR2 SASEGT. There are 17 residues in the CDR3. Written as DNA, the CDR3 is TGTGCCAGCAGTGAAGCATGGCCCGGACAGGGGGTGGATGGCTACACCTTC. Its protein product is CASSEAWPGQGVDGYTF.

This clone was observed once. The chain recombines TRBV6-4 with TRBJ2-3, with D possibly being TRBD2 (6 bases). V lost 9 bases, J lost 2 bases, and 12 bases lay in between. This CDR3 has 13 amino acids. Looked up from germline, CDR1 is MRHNA and CDR2 is SNTAGT. The CDR3 loop reads CASRAGLTDTQYF. The CDR3 DNA is TGTGCCAGTAGAGCGGGCCTCACAGATACGCAGTATTTT.

This chain joins TRBV7-2 and TRBJ2-7, with D perhaps matching TRBD2 (5 bases). The CDR3 extends over 13 amino acids. Germline loops: CDR1 SGHTA, CDR2 FQGNSA. With 2 bases removed from V and 6 bases from J, the gap between germline ends came to 11 bases. CDR3: CASSLFGLREQYF. CDR3 coding DNA: TGTGCCAGCAGCTTATTCGGACTGCGCGAGCAGTACTTC.

The table lists this clone with many counts. The chain combines TRBV9 with TRBJ1-5; D is perhaps TRBD1 (6 bases). This CDR3 has 14 amino acids. Germline V gene sequence: CDR1 SGDLS, CDR2 YYNGEE. V lost 2 bases to trimming and J lost 3 bases, with 9 bases between them. The DNA for the CDR3 is TGTGCCAGCAGCGTGGGGGGCGTCAATCAGCCCCAGCATTTT. This encodes CASSVGGVNQPQHF. The whole variable domain, filled in from reference TRBV9 and TRBJ1-5, reads DSGVTQTPKHLITATGQRVTLRCSPRSGDLSVYWYQQSLDQGLQFLIQYYNGEERAKGNILERFSAQQFPDLHSELNLSSLELGDSALYFCASSVGGVNQPQHFGDGTRLSIL.

This clone was observed many times. The chain combines TRBV27 with TRBJ2-1; D perhaps matches TRBD2 (5 bases). CDR3 length equals 14 residues. Trimming took off 1 base at V and 8 bases at J, with 12 bases between the two ends. Per germline, CDR1 MNHEY and CDR2 SMNVEV (reference sequence). CDR3 bases: TGTGCCAGCAGTTTATTCCTAGCACCGCATGAGCAGTTCTTC. Its protein product is CASSLFLAPHEQFF.

The rearrangement uses TRBV9 and TRBJ1-2; 9 positions match TRBD1. The V gene end was trimmed by 4 bases and the J gene end by 0 bases; junction bases not matched to a gene: 4. Germline loops: CDR1 SGDLS, CDR2 YYNGEE. This CDR3 has 15 amino acids. CDR3 DNA: TGTGCCAGCAGCCCATGGACAGGGGCTAACTATGGCTACACCTTC. As protein: CASSPWTGANYGYTF.

In this sample, this clone turned up a few times. This CDR3 is CASSLGGGTGVGEQFF. CDR3 in DNA: TGCGCCAGCAGCTTGGGAGGGGGGACAGGGGTCGGTGAGCAGTTCTTC. V is TRBV5-1 and J is TRBJ2-1, with 10 bases fitting TRBD1. The germline V gene has CDR1 SGHRS and CDR2 YFSETQ. The length of the CDR3 is 16 residues. V lost 0 bases and J lost 9; bases outside the gene matches: 9. The full variable domain, in which reference TRBV5-1 and TRBJ2-1 provide the parts outside the CDR3, is KAGVTQTPRYLIKTRGQQVTLSCSPISGHRSVSWYQQTPGQGLQFLFEYFSETQRNKGNFPGRFSGRQFSNSRSEMNVSTLELGDSALYLCASSLGGGTGVGEQFFGPGTRLTVL.

On this clone itself: This may be a read error: a much more frequent sequence differs by one nucleotide. V usage is TRBV10-3 and J usage is TRBJ2-3, with D uncertain. Germline values: CDR1 ENHRY, CDR2 SYGVKD. The CDR3 runs to 15 residues. Trimming pared 4 bases from V and 0 bases from J, leaving 11 bases between. CDR3 DNA: TGTGCCATCAGTGGGTCGGGCAGAAGCACAGATACGCAGTATTTT. Its protein is CAISGSGRSTDTQYF.

The chain is built from TRBV29-1 and TRBJ1-2, with D possibly being TRBD1 (6 bases). This CDR3 contains 15 residues. V lost 4 bases and J 2 bases, leaving 17 bases between the germline ends. Germline V gives CDR1 SQVTM, CDR2 ANQGSEA. CDR3 nucleotide sequence: TGCAGCGTTGGACAGACATGGGGACAAAACTATGGCTACACCTTC. It encodes CSVGQTWGQNYGYTF. Full variable domain (remainder filled in from reference TRBV29-1 and TRBJ1-2): SAVISQKPSRDICQRGTSLTIQCQVDSQVTMMFWYRQQPGQSLTLIATANQGSEATYESGFVIDKFPISRPNLTFSTLTVSNMSPEDSSIYLCSVGQTWGQNYGYTFGSGTRLTVV.